Listed below are T cell receptor beta chains from one sample, sequenced in a study of blood T cells in healthy people across ages. TCRdb re-analysed the 5' RACE reads in MiXCR, keeping a single row per CDR3 protein. The table lists some 690,000 distinct CDR3 sequences, over 20% of them singletons. Sequences were obtained from blood. The receptors derive from a man between 65 and 85 years old in good health. Both conserved end residues are part of each CDR3. A D gene is named only where the DNA matches it firmly. Expanded clones get a size class; other rows say once, few or many, or leave the size out.

TRBJ2-1 TRBD2 few TRBV4-1 TGCGCCAGCAGCCAAGACGGGGAGGGACTAGCGATGAGCTCCTACAATGAGCAGTTCTTC CASSQDGEGLAMSSYNEQFF
TRBJ2-2 . . TRBV20-1 TGCAGTGCTAGAGTTGGGAGAGGGGACACCGGGGAGCTGTTTTTT CSARVGRGDTGELFF
TRBJ2-2 . few TRBV28 TGTGCCAGCAGCGCAACCGGGACTGTGGACACCGGGGAGCTGTTTTTT CASSATGTVDTGELFF
TRBJ2-7 . few TRBV12-3/TRBV12-4 TGTGCCAGCACCCTTGGGGGCAGTCTAGGGGCGAACGAGCAGTACTTC CASTLGGSLGANEQYF
TRBJ1-1 TRBD1 few TRBV29-1 TGCAGCGCCTGGGACAGGAAGAACACTGAAGCTTTCTTT CSAWDRKNTEAFF
TRBJ2-1 . . TRBV29-1 TGCAGCGTTTCGGGCGGCTCCTACAATGAGCAGTTCTTC CSVSGGSYNEQFF
TRBJ1-2 . . TRBV18 TGTGCCAGCTCACCACGCGGTTTGGGGAATGGCTACACCTTC CASSPRGLGNGYTF
TRBJ2-2 . . TRBV29-1 TGCAGCGTTGTCTCAGCCGGGGAGCTGTTTTTT CSVVSAGELFF
TRBJ2-3 . . TRBV24-1 TGTGCCACCAGTGACCTGTCCTTGGATACGCAGTATTTT CATSDLSLDTQYF
TRBJ2-5 . few TRBV5-1 TGCGCCAGCAGCGCTATCCAAGAGACCCAGTACTTC CASSAIQETQYF
TRBJ2-2 . . TRBV5-1 TGCGCCAGCAGCCAAAGTACAACCGGGGAGCTGTTTTTT CASSQSTTGELFF
TRBJ2-2 . . TRBV30 TGTGCCTGGCGAGGTGACGCCGGGGAGCTGTTTTTT CAWRGDAGELFF
TRBJ1-2 . few TRBV6-6 TGTGCCAGCGTCCGGACTCTAGCTAACTATGGCTACACCTTC CASVRTLANYGYTF
TRBJ2-3 . . TRBV10-3 TGTGCCATCACCGAGGGGGCGGGATTCACAGATACGCGGTATTTT CAITEGAGFTDTRYF
TRBJ2-3 TRBD1 . TRBV20-1 TGCAGTGCTAGTCGTCGGACAGGGGGCGAGAATACGCAGTATTTT CSASRRTGGENTQYF
TRBJ1-2 TRBD1 few TRBV2 TGTGCCAGCAGTGTCGAGGACAGGGTGATCGATGGCTACACCTTC CASSVEDRVIDGYTF
TRBJ2-7 . . TRBV28 TGTGCCAGCAGTTTTTTTTCTCCTCGGGAGCAGTACTTC CASSFFSPREQYF
TRBJ2-3 . . TRBV7-2 TGTGCCAGCAGCTCCGACTGGAGAATGGATACGCAGTATTTT CASSSDWRMDTQYF
TRBJ1-1 . few TRBV5-5 TGTGCCAGCAGCTTCGGGGGGCGCGACACTGAAGCTTTCTTT CASSFGGRDTEAFF
TRBJ2-7 TRBD1 . TRBV6-6 TGTGCCGGCCAAAAACAGGGGAACTCCTACGAGCAGTACTTC CAGQKQGNSYEQYF
TRBJ2-2 . few TRBV29-1 TGCAGCGTTGATCATGTCACCGGGGAGCTGTTTTTT CSVDHVTGELFF
TRBJ1-2 . . TRBV6-1 TGTGCCAGCTTAAGGACGGAGAACTATGGCTACACCTTC CASLRTENYGYTF
TRBJ2-1 . few TRBV6-5 TGTGCCAGCAGTTACTCCGTCCCGGGATGCCGGCGGAATGAGCAGTTCTTC CASSYSVPGCRRNEQFF
TRBJ2-3 TRBD2 . TRBV28 TGTGCCAGCAGTTCCAGACTAAGCGGGGGGCTGAGGGATACGCAGTATTTT CASSSRLSGGLRDTQYF
TRBJ2-2 . . TRBV19 TGTGCCAGTAGTATAGGTGAATACACCGGGGAGCTGTTTTTT CASSIGEYTGELFF
TRBJ2-1 TRBD2 few TRBV20-1 TGCAGTGCTGAAACCGGGACTAGCGCATACAATGAGCAGTTCTTC CSAETGTSAYNEQFF
TRBJ2-7 . . TRBV6-5 TGTGCCAGCAGTTACTCGACACAGAAAGAGCAGTACTTC CASSYSTQKEQYF
TRBJ1-6 . . TRBV6-7 TGTGCCAGCAGCTACCGTTCACAGGTCCTAGGGCGATATAATTCACCCCTCCACTTT CASSYRSQVLGRYNSPLHF
TRBJ2-1 . . TRBV27 TGTGCCAGCAGCCTAAGACGGGGAACTAGTGAGCAGTTCTTC CASSLRRGTSEQFF
TRBJ2-2 . . TRBV12-3/TRBV12-4 TGTGCCAGCAGTTCAGGGTACGGGAACACCGGGGAGCTGTTTTTT CASSSGYGNTGELFF
TRBJ2-3 TRBD2 few TRBV11-2 TGTGCCAGCAGCTTAGATCACGGACTAGCGGGGGGCCCAGATACGCAGTATTTT CASSLDHGLAGGPDTQYF
TRBJ2-2 . many TRBV7-3 TGTGCCAGCAGCCTTACCCGGGAAATAGGGGAGCTGTTTTTT CASSLTREIGELFF
TRBJ1-2 . . TRBV25-1 TGTGCCAGCAGTGAATCCGGGCAGCTTAGAGGCTACACCTTC CASSESGQLRGYTF
TRBJ2-2 . few TRBV5-1 TGCGCCAGCAGCCTAGGGGTGGCTAACACCGGGGAGCTGTTTTTT CASSLGVANTGELFF
TRBJ2-1 . few TRBV11-2 TGTGCCAGCAGCTTGACAGCAATCCCGGGGGATGAGCAGTTCTTC CASSLTAIPGDEQFF
TRBJ1-2 TRBD1 few TRBV20-1 TGCAGTGCTCCCGGGACAGGGGGTTCCATCTACTATGGCTACACCTTC CSAPGTGGSIYYGYTF
TRBJ2-3 . . TRBV15 TGTGCCACCAGCAGAGTCGCGGTGGATACGCAGTATTTT CATSRVAVDTQYF
TRBJ2-7 TRBD1 . TRBV5-6 TGTGCCAGCAGCTTGGGGGCAGGGGGTCTTGGTTTGAGGTCCTACGAGCAGTACTTC CASSLGAGGLGLRSYEQYF
TRBJ2-7 . . TRBV6-6 TGTGCCAGCAGTCCCTATTCCAGGGGAAGCTCCTACGAGCAGTACTTC CASSPYSRGSSYEQYF
TRBJ1-1 . . TRBV29-1 TGCAGCGTCGCTCAGGGGCCTGGCACTGAAGCTTTCTTT CSVAQGPGTEAFF
TRBJ1-3 . few TRBV12-3/TRBV12-4 TGTGCCAGCAGTTATGGACGATTACTAAACACCATATATTTT CASSYGRLLNTIYF
TRBJ2-1 . many TRBV9 TGTGCCAGCAGCCGAGCTATCGGTGAGCAGTTCTTC CASSRAIGEQFF
TRBJ1-5 . . TRBV2 TGTGCCAGCAGACTCGGCTTTAATCAGCCCCAGCATTTT CASRLGFNQPQHF
TRBJ1-2 . few TRBV30 TGTGCCTGGTCCGGAGGAGACTATGGCTACACCTTC CAWSGGDYGYTF
TRBJ2-1 TRBD1 many TRBV6-1 TGTGCCATAAGGAGGGGACAGGATTACAATGAGCAGTTCTTC CAIRRGQDYNEQFF
TRBJ1-2 . few TRBV11-3 TGTGCCAGCAGAACCGCGGGCTGGGGCTACACCTTC CASRTAGWGYTF
TRBJ1-6 . . TRBV12-3/TRBV12-4 TGTGCCAGCAGTTCAGAAGCTAATTCACCCCTCCACTTT CASSSEANSPLHF
TRBJ2-1 . few TRBV6-1 TGTGCCAGCAGATACAGGGCCTTGTACAATGAGCAGTTCTTC CASRYRALYNEQFF
TRBJ2-3 TRBD2 few TRBV30 TGTGCCTGGAGTGCCAGACGGACTAGCGGGAGTATCGATACGCAGTATTTT CAWSARRTSGSIDTQYF
TRBJ2-1 TRBD2 few TRBV5-1 TGCGCCAGCAGCTGGACTAGCGGGGGAGGAATCAATGAGCAGTTCTTC CASSWTSGGGINEQFF